The rows below give T cell receptor beta chains drawn from one sample of a study of T cells after yellow fever vaccination. TCRdb called the 5' RACE reads again in MiXCR, with one record for every CDR3 protein. The table lists 350,000 to 450,000 distinct CDR3 sequences, 18% of them singletons. The specimen comprised PBMCs, sampled before the yellow fever booster vaccination. These receptors were taken from a young man who received the YFV17D yellow fever vaccine. CDR3s include the opening cysteine and the closing phenylalanine or tryptophan. Fields, in order: V gene, clone size, J gene, D gene, CDR3 protein, CDR3 DNA. D genes are given only for firm matches. Only part of the rows carry a size: once, few, many, or a class if the clone is expanded.

>TRBV10-3|-|TRBJ2-1|TRBD2
CAIRGTSGEQFF
TGTGCCATCAGGGGGACTAGCGGCGAGCAGTTCTTC
>TRBV6-5|-|TRBJ1-1|-
CASSYGSATEAEAFF
TGTGCCAGCAGTTACGGCAGTGCCACCGAGGCTGAAGCTTTCTTT
>TRBV7-2|many|TRBJ2-3|TRBD2
CASGNIAGGFTRASTDTQYF
TGTGCCAGCGGAAACATAGCGGGGGGATTTACAAGGGCTAGCACAGATACGCAGTATTTT
>TRBV4-3|-|TRBJ2-7|-
CASSQVTGTGYEQYF
TGCGCCAGCAGCCAAGTCACCGGGACGGGCTACGAGCAGTACTTC
>TRBV12-5|few|TRBJ2-3|-
CASGFGDPSTDTQYF
TGTGCTAGTGGTTTCGGGGATCCTAGCACAGATACGCAGTATTTT
>TRBV27|-|TRBJ1-1|-
CASSYGIYTEAFF
TGTGCCAGCAGTTACGGGATTTACACTGAAGCTTTCTTT
>TRBV4-1|few|TRBJ2-2|-
CASSQVPNTGELFF
TGCGCCAGCAGCCAAGTCCCTAACACCGGGGAGCTGTTTTTT
>TRBV2|few|TRBJ1-2|TRBD1
CASTVDRAFYGYTF
TGTGCCAGCACTGTGGACAGGGCCTTCTATGGCTACACCTTC
>TRBV28|-|TRBJ1-1|-
CASSRIFTRTVNTEAFF
TGTGCCAGCAGTCGTATCTTCACGCGGACGGTGAACACTGAAGCTTTCTTT
>TRBV9|few|TRBJ2-1|-
CASSGPRVTHNEQFF
TGTGCCAGCAGCGGACCCCGCGTAACCCACAATGAGCAGTTCTTC
>TRBV27|few|TRBJ2-1|TRBD2
CASSKGLAGFEQFF
TGTGCCAGCAGTAAGGGACTAGCGGGGTTTGAGCAGTTCTTC